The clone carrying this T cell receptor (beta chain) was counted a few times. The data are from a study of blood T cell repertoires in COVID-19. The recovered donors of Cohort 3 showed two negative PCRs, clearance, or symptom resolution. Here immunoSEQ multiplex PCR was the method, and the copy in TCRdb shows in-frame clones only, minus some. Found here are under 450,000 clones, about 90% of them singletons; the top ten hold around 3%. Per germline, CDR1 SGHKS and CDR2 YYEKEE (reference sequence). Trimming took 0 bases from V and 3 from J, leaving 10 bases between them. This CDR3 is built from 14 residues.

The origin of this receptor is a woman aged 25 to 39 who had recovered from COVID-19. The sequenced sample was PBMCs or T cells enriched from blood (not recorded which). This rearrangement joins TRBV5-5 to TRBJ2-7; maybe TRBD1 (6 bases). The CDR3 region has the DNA TGTGCCAGCAGCTTGGCAGGGGTCCGCTACGAGCAGTACTTC. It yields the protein CASSLAGVRYEQYF. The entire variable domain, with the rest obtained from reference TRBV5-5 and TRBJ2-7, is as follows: DAGVTQSPTHLIKTRGQQVTLRCSPISGHKSVSWYQQVLGQGPQFIFQYYEKEERGRGNFPDRFSARQFPNYSSELNVNALLLGDSALYLCASSLAGVRYEQYFGPGTRLTVT.